This T cell receptor beta chain came from a study of T-cell reconstitution after alpha-beta-depleted transplantation in children. General study results and limits: There were reportedly several hundred expanded graft clones from which alpha-beta T cells came about two months after transplant.

Germline lookup yields CDR1 MNHEY and CDR2 SVGAGI. CDR3 length equals 16 residues. With 7 bases clipped from V and 0 bases from J, the junction kept 9 bases outside the gene matches. In its sample, this clonotype was seen a few times. Its antigen is still unknown. Unique molecular identifiers were used in preparing the TCRbeta library. TCRdb fed the PCR reads into MiXCR, producing one record per CDR3 protein. Of about 980,000 distinct CDR3 sequences in the sample, about 29% are singletons; the top ten hold about 28%. This sequence joins TRBV6-5 and TRBJ1-5; TRBD1 agrees at 7 bases. Sequenced here: PBMCs, mostly from graft donor cells, sampled 360 days after TCRalphabeta/CD19-depleted stem cell transplant. The TCR sequence derives from a boy younger than two who had a stem cell transplant for SCID, so the T cells may come from the graft donor. The CDR3: CASTKRDSYSNQPQHF. In DNA, the CDR3 is TGTGCCAGCACCAAAAGGGACAGTTATAGCAATCAGCCCCAGCATTTT.